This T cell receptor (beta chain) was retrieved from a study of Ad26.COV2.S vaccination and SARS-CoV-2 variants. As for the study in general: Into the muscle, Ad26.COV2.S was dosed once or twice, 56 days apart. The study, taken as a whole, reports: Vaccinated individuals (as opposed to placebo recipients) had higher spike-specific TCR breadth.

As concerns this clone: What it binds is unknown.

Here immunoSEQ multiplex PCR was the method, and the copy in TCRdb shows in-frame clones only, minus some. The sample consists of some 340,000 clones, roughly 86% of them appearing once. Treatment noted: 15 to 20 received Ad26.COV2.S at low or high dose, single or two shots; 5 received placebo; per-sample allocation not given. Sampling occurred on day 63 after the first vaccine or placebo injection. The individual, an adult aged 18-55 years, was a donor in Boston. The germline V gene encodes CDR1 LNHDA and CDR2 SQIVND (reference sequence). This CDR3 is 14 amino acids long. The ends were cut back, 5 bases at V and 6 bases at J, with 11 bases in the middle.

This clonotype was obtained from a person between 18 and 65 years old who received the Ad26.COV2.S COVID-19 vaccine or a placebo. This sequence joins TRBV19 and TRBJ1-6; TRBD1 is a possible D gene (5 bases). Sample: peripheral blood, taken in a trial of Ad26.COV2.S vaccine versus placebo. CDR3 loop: CASSLRDLNSPLHF. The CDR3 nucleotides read TGTGCCAGTAGTCTCCGGGACCTTAATTCACCCCTCCACTTT. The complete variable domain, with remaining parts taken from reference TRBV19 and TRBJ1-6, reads DGGITQSPKYLFRKEGQNVTLSCEQNLNHDAMYWYRQDPGQGLRLIYYSQIVNDFQKGDIAEGYSVSREKKESFPLTVTSAQKNPTAFYLCASSLRDLNSPLHFGNGTRLTVT.